Below are 22 T cell receptor beta chains sequenced from a single sample in a study of CD8+ T cells in alopecia areata. Treatment meaning: oral pan-JAK inhibitor, 5-10 mg twice daily. Reverse transcribed after extraction, RNA yielded cDNA as the sequencing template. Method: immunoSEQ multiplex PCR; TCRdb's copy keeps in-frame clones and lacks some. The table has over 85,000 clones, roughly 64% seen once. The source material was CD8+ T cells sorted from blood, sampled at week 4, from a patient treated with tofacitinib. These receptors all come from a human donor with alopecia areata.

The chain links TRBV28 to TRBJ2-1; 10 nucleotides align to TRBD2. The length of the CDR3 is 19 residues. Germline V lookup: CDR1 MDHEN, CDR2 SYDVKM. V lost 7 bases to trimming and J lost 2 bases; unmatched junction nucleotides: 17. The CDR3 nucleotides are TGTGCCAGCAAGCAGGGAAGTCCTACTAGCGGGACCCCCTACAATGAGCAGTTCTTC. Translation gives CASKQGSPTSGTPYNEQFF.

The rearrangement joins TRBV4-3 to TRBJ1-2, with D possibly TRBD1 on 5 matching bases. This CDR3 has 14 residues. Per germline, CDR1 LGHNA and CDR2 YSLEER. V lost 0 bases, J lost 6 bases, and 11 bases lay in between. CDR3 bases: TGCGCCAGCAGCCAAGAGGATGGAGGGGATGGCTACACCTTC. Translation: CASSQEDGGDGYTF.

On this clone itself: Sequence at one end of the junction differs from germline and may be a read error. The V call is TRBV5-6, the J call TRBJ2-4, with no clear D. CDR3 size: 12 residues. CDR1 SGHDT and CDR2 YYEEEE come from the germline V gene. This CDR3 reads CASSLGRSEGHF. The CDR3 bases are TGTGCCAGCAGCTTGGGACGGTCGGAAGGGCACTTC. Supplemented by reference TRBV5-6 and TRBJ2-4, the full variable domain reads DAGVTQSPTHLIKTRGQQVTLRCSPKSGHDTVSWYQQALGQGPQFIFQYYEEEERQRGNFPDRFSGHQFPNYSSELNVNALLLGDSALYLCASSLGRSEGHFGAGTRLSVL.

V gene TRBV29-1 combines with J gene TRBJ1-2; D is ambiguous. Germline values: CDR1 SQVTM, CDR2 ANQGSEA. The CDR3 is 13 residues long. Trimming pared 0 bases from V and 6 bases from J, leaving 11 bases between. Written as DNA, the CDR3 is TGCAGCGTTGAAGATCGCCAGGAAGATGGCTACACCTTC. Residues: CSVEDRQEDGYTF.

The rearrangement links TRBV5-1 to TRBJ2-7; D may be TRBD1 or TRBD2 (5 bases each). With 0 bases removed from V and 7 bases from J, the gap between germline ends came to 14 bases. The germline V gene encodes CDR1 SGHRS and CDR2 YFSETQ. CDR3 length: 14 amino acids. The DNA for the CDR3 is TGCGCCAGCAGCTTGGCGGGACCCCCGGGGGAGCAGTACTTC. Protein product: CASSLAGPPGEQYF.

This clone occurred once. The CDR3 here is CASSHRQGNTGELFF. CDR3 DNA: TGCGCCAGCAGCCACAGACAGGGGAACACCGGGGAGCTGTTTTTT. This chain joins TRBV4-1 and TRBJ2-2, with 7 bases that match TRBD1. The V gene end was trimmed by 3 bases and the J gene end by 1 base; junction bases not matched to a gene: 2. Germline CDR1 reads MGHRA; CDR2 reads YSYEKL. The CDR3 is 15 residues long.

This sequence joins TRBV7-2 and TRBJ2-1; 8 bases agree with TRBD2. V lost 1 base to trimming and J lost 7 bases; unmatched junction nucleotides: 9. Germline CDR1 and CDR2: SGHTA and FQGNSA. CDR3 length equals 16 residues. The CDR3 DNA reads as TGTGCCAGCAGCTTAGGGACTAGCATAAGATCAAATGAGCAGTTCTTC. Translated, it gives CASSLGTSIRSNEQFF.

This sequence joins TRBV2 and TRBJ2-7; D remains unclear. The CDR3 has 13 residues. V dropped 0 bases and J dropped 3 bases, with 6 bases sitting between them. Germline lookup yields CDR1 SNHLY and CDR2 FYNNEI. In DNA form, the CDR3 reads TGTGCCAGCAGTGAAGCTTTAGGCTACGAGCAGTACTTC. Residues: CASSEALGYEQYF.

The V call is TRBV7-9, the J call TRBJ2-5, with unresolved D. Germline V gene data show CDR1 as SEHNR and CDR2 as FQNEAQ (reference sequence). Trimming stripped 5 bases from V and 5 bases from J, with 18 bases between. This CDR3 is 15 amino acids long. The CDR3 reads CASSRISPNGETQYF. In DNA, the CDR3 is TGTGCCAGCAGCCGAATTAGCCCAAACGGGGAGACCCAGTACTTC.

The chain carries TRBV19 and TRBJ2-5; D unclear. The CDR3 contains 14 residues. The ends were cut back, 3 bases at V and 4 bases at J, with 12 bases in the middle. From germline, CDR1 is LNHDA and CDR2 SQIVND (reference sequence). The CDR3, as DNA: TGTGCCAGTAGTATTCTAGGGAATGGAGAGACCCAGTACTTC. Its translation is CASSILGNGETQYF. The full variable domain, completed using reference TRBV19 and TRBJ2-5, is DGGITQSPKYLFRKEGQNVTLSCEQNLNHDAMYWYRQDPGQGLRLIYYSQIVNDFQKGDIAEGYSVSREKKESFPLTVTSAQKNPTAFYLCASSILGNGETQYFGPGTRLLVL.

In its sample, this clone was seen once. This chain links TRBV5-1 with TRBJ2-7; tentatively, D is TRBD1 (6 bases). Germline V CDR1 and CDR2: SGHRS, YFSETQ. The ends were cut back, 5 bases at V and 2 bases at J, with 14 bases in the middle. The length of the CDR3 is 14 residues. In DNA form, the CDR3 reads TGCGCCAGCAGACCTCCGGGACACCCCTACGAGCAGTACTTC. As protein: CASRPPGHPYEQYF. Full variable domain (rest looked up from reference TRBV5-1 and TRBJ2-7): KAGVTQTPRYLIKTRGQQVTLSCSPISGHRSVSWYQQTPGQGLQFLFEYFSETQRNKGNFPGRFSGRQFSNSRSEMNVSTLELGDSALYLCASRPPGHPYEQYFGPGTRLTVT.

A word on this clone: This specimen includes other DNA sequences encoding the same CDR3. V and J are TRBV11-2 and TRBJ2-7, with D unresolved. The CDR3 has 14 residues. Germline assignment: CDR1 SGHAT and CDR2 FQNNGV. V gave up 1 base and J gave up 2 bases, with 9 bases separating them. The CDR3 is CASSLAGQPYEQYF. The CDR3 DNA sequence: TGTGCCAGCAGCTTAGCTGGGCAGCCCTACGAGCAGTACTTC.

The chain employs TRBV19 and TRBJ2-1, with 7 positions matching TRBD1. Germline assignment: CDR1 LNHDA and CDR2 SQIVND (reference sequence). The V segment lost 4 bases and the J segment 9 bases; nucleotides outside the gene matches: 6. The length of the CDR3 is 13 residues. The CDR3 DNA sequence: TGTGCCAGTAGTAAACAGGGGAATCCTGAGCAGTTCTTC. It codes for CASSKQGNPEQFF.

V usage is TRBV5-6 and J usage is TRBJ2-5; D is possibly TRBD1 or TRBD2 (5 bases each). Germline lookup yields CDR1 SGHDT and CDR2 YYEEEE. CDR3 length equals 15 residues. Trimming pared 4 bases from V and 5 bases from J, leaving 18 bases between. The CDR3 bases are TGTGCCAGCAGCGTTTCCGGGACGCCCAGGGAGACCCAGTACTTC. It is translated as CASSVSGTPRETQYF.

The chain carries TRBV4-2 and TRBJ2-3, with 9 bases that match TRBD2. In germline, CDR1 is LGHNA, CDR2 YNFKEQ. The V gene end was trimmed by 8 bases and the J gene end by 2 bases; junction bases not matched to a gene: 8. The length of the CDR3 is 15 residues. CDR3 in amino acids: CASYLAGAYTDTQYF. Written as DNA, the CDR3 is TGTGCCAGCTACTTAGCGGGGGCGTACACAGATACGCAGTATTTT.

The chain combines TRBV30 with TRBJ2-7, with a weak D call TRBD2 (6 bases). The CDR3 is 14 residues long. Germline V CDR1 and CDR2: GTSNPN, SVGIG (reference sequence). Trimming left V 2 bases short and J 4 bases short, with 15 bases between. Written as DNA, the CDR3 is TGTGCCTGGAGTCCCTTCCGGGACTCATACGAGCAGTACTTC. Protein sequence: CAWSPFRDSYEQYF.

Comments on this clone: A far more abundant clone sits one base away, making this likely a read error. V is TRBV6-5 and J is TRBJ2-1, with D tentatively TRBD2 (6 bases). Germline V CDR1 and CDR2: MNHEY, SVGAGI. The CDR3 is 15 amino acids. Trimming shortened V by 5 bases and J by 8 bases, and 19 bases separated the two germline ends. CDR3 protein: CASSVRTEGYDEQFF. In DNA, the CDR3 is TGTGCCAGCAGTGTGCGGACGGAGGGATACGATGAGCAGTTCTTC.

This chain links TRBV7-3 with TRBJ2-1; 10 bases are a match to TRBD1. The V gene's germline CDR1 is SGHTA and CDR2 FQGTGA. V trimming: 4 bases; J trimming: 9 bases; junction bases outside the gene matches: 12. The CDR3 is 16 amino acids. CDR3 amino acids: CASSSTGTGVLAEQFF. In DNA form, the CDR3 reads TGTGCCAGCAGCTCCACCGGGACAGGGGTCTTGGCTGAGCAGTTCTTC.

V usage is TRBV5-1 and J usage is TRBJ2-1; D uncertain. V lost 0 bases to trimming and J lost 5 bases, with 9 bases between them. CDR1 SGHRS and CDR2 YFSETQ come from the germline V gene. The length of the CDR3 is 14 residues. CDR3 DNA sequence: TGCGCCAGCAGCTTGGCTGGTTTGGACAATGAGCAGTTCTTC. Its protein is CASSLAGLDNEQFF.

The rearrangement uses TRBV7-9 and TRBJ2-5, with D possibly matching TRBD1 (6 bases). Germline CDR1 reads SEHNR; CDR2 reads FQNEAQ (reference sequence). The CDR3 runs to 14 residues. Trimming removed 5 bases from V and 2 bases from J, with 12 bases in between. This CDR3 is CASSLRTVQETQYF. CDR3 DNA: TGTGCCAGCAGCCTGCGGACAGTACAAGAGACCCAGTACTTC.

This chain connects TRBV7-9 to TRBJ1-2; 8 nucleotides match TRBD1. Germline CDR1 is SEHNR and CDR2 is FQNEAQ (reference sequence). V lost 5 bases, J lost 3 bases, and 5 bases stayed unmatched. The CDR3 extends over 14 amino acids. The chain's CDR3 is CASSRATGDYGYTF. Written as DNA, the CDR3 is TGTGCCAGCAGCCGAGCGACAGGGGACTATGGCTACACCTTC.

The chain carries TRBV25-1 and TRBJ2-7; perhaps D is TRBD1 or TRBD2 (5 bases each). The CDR3 runs 12 residues. The germline V gene encodes CDR1 MGHDK and CDR2 SYGVNS. V lost 10 bases and J lost 0, with 10 bases in between. CDR3 in DNA: TGTGCCACCGGGACGGTCTCCTACGAGCAGTACTTC. Translating gives CATGTVSYEQYF.